This TCR beta chain is from a study of cytomegalovirus exposure and HLA in healthy donors. General study points: Common viral pathogens seemed, in a later analysis, to connect with several of the most significant clusters. Researchers reported in a later analysis that a missense DCLRE1C variant was tied to TCR beta V- and J-gene trimming. Using the classifier, cytomegalovirus status was reportedly diagnosed with high specificity and sensitivity.

Details on this clone: Its antigen is undetermined.

The study ran its PCR with 60 Vbeta and 13 Jbeta primers. Measured with immunoSEQ multiplex PCR; TCRdb has only the in-frame clones, and not every one. Of about 230,000 clones in the sample, about 80% are singletons; the top ten hold about 2.5%. Losses at the gene ends were 6 bases for V and 1 base for J; bases not matched to a gene: 5. The CDR3 is 15 residues long. Germline values: CDR1 LNHDA, CDR2 SQIVND (reference sequence). The chain has TRBV19 and TRBJ2-2; 7 bases match TRBD1. The sequencing sample was made of PBMCs. The source of this sequence is a woman aged 60-75 years in good health and CMV-seropositive. CDR3 nucleotides: TGTGCCAGTAGCCAAAGGACAGGGAACACCGGGGAGCTGTTTTTT. This translates into CASSQRTGNTGELFF.